This T cell receptor beta chain was obtained from a study of T cell responses to AZD1222 COVID-19 vaccine (dated by TCRdb to the early 2020s). Concerning the study at large: AZD1222 recipients with second doses at about 4 weeks or about 12 weeks were pooled, because spike-specific TCR depth and breadth did not differ between schedules. A total of roughly 240 trial participants underwent TCR sequencing, of whom some 210 received two doses of AZD1222 and some 26 received two doses of the MenACWY control vaccine. Trial participants were enrolled into age subgroups of 18-55, 56-69 and 70-plus years, which contained about 150, 28 and 57 TCR-sequenced participants, respectively.

CDR1 LNHDA and CDR2 SQIVND were looked up in the germline V gene (reference sequence). The CDR3, from cysteine to phenylalanine, totals 16 residues. Of the read, only the CDR3 DNA is kept; its 48 bases are in frame from base 1. Trimming leaves V shorter by 6 bases and J shorter by 2 bases, with the junction holding 6 bases beyond the gene matches. The CDR3 regions of human TCRbeta chains were subjected to immunosequencing. In the original analysis: TCRs in the repertoires were compared against a reference library of SARS-CoV-2-specific TCRs that had been generated with the MIRA antigen-specificity platform. Breadth meant the fraction of unique TCRs that were SARS-CoV-2-associated, whereas depth meant the fraction of total T cells that were SARS-CoV-2-associated. Each spike-specific TCR was assigned to its reactive spike region and to a CD4 or CD8 class using the MIRA data. Log10-transformed breadth and depth values were compared by one-way ANOVA with Sidak's multiple comparisons tests. TCRdb holds this immuneACCESS table with in-frame rearrangements only. Some clones are missing; in checked studies, unresolved V genes explain under half, and the rest has no known cause. That table supplies the V and J calls and clone size; D and trimming were determined from the DNA. This sample is represented by roughly 100,000 clones; roughly 90% of them were singletons. The ten largest clonotypes hold 2.5% to 3% of the sample.

A single count supports this clone. The antigen it recognizes is unknown. No base-level quality is on record; no much larger clone is a single base apart. What the time point label conveys for this sample: baseline before first vaccination. Samples from vaccinated people were obtained from the UK trials COV001 and COV002, which included a single-blind randomized controlled phase 2/3 trial of AZD1222 (ChAdOx1 nCoV-19) in healthy adults. For TCRbeta chain sequencing, PBMC samples from trial participants were taken at day 0 and at day 28 after the second dose. Study-level results and caveats: A significant rise in spike-specific TCR breadth and depth was observed after two AZD1222 doses relative to day 0 and relative to MenACWY recipients. The 56-69-year group was small, and its depth increase did not reach significance, likely because of low power. Because no day 14 peak-response samples were available, repertoires were characterized only after the peak T cell response. CD4 TCRs associated with the vaccine covered the entire spike protein, and the dominant responses were in regions 160-218 and 743-854. Participants were mostly white British, with more females than males. The authors suggested clonal diversity may have been underestimated. Conclusions about previously exposed vaccinees are limited because only five to seven AZD1222 recipients were SARS-CoV-2 seropositive at baseline. Reportedly, close to half of the unique spike-specific TCRs recognized epitopes lying outside the regions that are mutated in the B.1.351 and B.1.1.7 variants.

The chain is assembled from TRBV19 and TRBJ2-5, and 13 junctional nucleotides match TRBD2. The sequences come from peripheral blood, collected on day 0 of AZD1222 vaccination. This TCR was sampled from an adult in good health. The CDR3 reads as follows: CASSGTSGIVQETQYF. The sequenced DNA: TGTGCCAGTAGCGGGACTAGCGGGATCGTACAAGAGACCCAGTACTTC.